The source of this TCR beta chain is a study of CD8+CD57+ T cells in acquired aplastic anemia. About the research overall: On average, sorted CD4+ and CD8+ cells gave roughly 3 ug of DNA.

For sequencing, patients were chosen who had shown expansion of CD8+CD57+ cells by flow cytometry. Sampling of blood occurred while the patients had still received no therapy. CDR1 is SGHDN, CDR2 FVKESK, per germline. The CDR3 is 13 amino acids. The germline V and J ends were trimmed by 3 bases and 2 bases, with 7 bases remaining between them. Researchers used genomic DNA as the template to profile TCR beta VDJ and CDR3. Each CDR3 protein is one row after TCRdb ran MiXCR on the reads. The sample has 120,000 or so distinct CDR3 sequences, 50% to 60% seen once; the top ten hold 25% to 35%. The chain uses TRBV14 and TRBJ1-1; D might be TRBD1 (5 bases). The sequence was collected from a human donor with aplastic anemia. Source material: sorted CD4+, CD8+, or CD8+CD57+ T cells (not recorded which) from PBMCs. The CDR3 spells CASSQGVNTEAFF. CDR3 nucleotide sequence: TGTGCCAGCAGCCAGGGGGTCAACACTGAAGCTTTCTTT.